The 3 T cell receptor beta chains below were found in one sample sequenced in a study of T cells in Graves' hyperthyroidism and ophthalmopathy. Amplification targeted TCR beta CDR3 regions from RNA transcripts. HTBI primers were the set used in a first-round RT-PCR of the TCR CDR3. TCRdb redid the calling of the multiplex PCR reads with MiXCR, one entry per CDR3 protein. The data contain 250,000 to 300,000 distinct CDR3 sequences, 13% to 15% of them singletons. Specimen: blood. The receptors originated from a woman aged 45-65 years with Graves' hyperthyroidism that later progressed to Graves' ophthalmopathy.

The V gene is TRBV7-3, the J gene TRBJ2-3; 7 bases line up with TRBD2. Germline CDR1 is SGHTA and CDR2 is FQGTGA. V shed 0 bases and J 9 bases; nucleotides not matched to a gene: 6. The CDR3 covers 14 residues. CDR3 residues: CASSLTLGTTTQYF. DNA of the CDR3: TGTGCCAGCAGCTTAACGTTAGGGACTACAACGCAGTATTTT.

This clonotype was observed at least ten times. The chain joins TRBV29-1 to TRBJ2-3; tentative D call: TRBD2 (6 bases). This CDR3 comprises 13 residues. The V and J ends lost 1 base and 3 bases respectively, with 8 bases between them. Germline CDR1 SQVTM, CDR2 ANQGSEA. This CDR3 reads CSVEGGLTDTQYF. The CDR3, as DNA: TGCAGCGTTGAAGGGGGACTTACAGATACGCAGTATTTT.

Ten or more counts support this clonotype. V usage is TRBV7-2 and J usage is TRBJ2-3; possibly TRBD1 or TRBD2 for D (5 bases each). The CDR3 sequence is 16 residues long. Germline-derived CDR1 and CDR2 are SGHTA and FQGNSA. Between the trimmed V and J ends, which lost 1 base and 0 bases, there was a span of 11 bases. The CDR3 DNA reads TGTGCCAGCAGCTTAGTTCCGGGGCTTAGCACAGATACGCAGTATTTT. Its translation: CASSLVPGLSTDTQYF.